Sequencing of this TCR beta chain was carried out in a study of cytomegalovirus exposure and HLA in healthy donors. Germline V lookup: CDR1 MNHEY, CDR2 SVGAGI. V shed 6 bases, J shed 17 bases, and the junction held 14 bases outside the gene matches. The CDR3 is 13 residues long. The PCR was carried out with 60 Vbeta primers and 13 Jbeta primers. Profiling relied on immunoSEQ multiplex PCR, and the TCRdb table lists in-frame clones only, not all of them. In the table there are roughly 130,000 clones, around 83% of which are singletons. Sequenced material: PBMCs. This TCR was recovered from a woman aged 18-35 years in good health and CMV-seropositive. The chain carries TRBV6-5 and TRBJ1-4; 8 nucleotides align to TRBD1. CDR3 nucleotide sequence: TGTGCCAGCAGAAAATCCGGGACAGGCTCCGATTTTTTT. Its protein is CASRKSGTGSDFF.